The 6 T cell receptor beta chains in this list originate from one sample, sequenced in a study of blood T cell repertoires in COVID-19. TCRdb's copy holds only in-frame clones and misses some; the assay was immunoSEQ multiplex PCR. The table has about 170,000 clones, about 80% seen once. The sample was peripheral blood. These TCRs come from a woman at least 80 years old with acute or convalescent COVID-19.

The chain employs TRBV5-1 and TRBJ2-1, with 8 bases lining up with TRBD2. Germline V gene lookup returns CDR1 SGHRS and CDR2 YFSETQ. The V segment lost 1 base and the J segment 6 bases; nucleotides outside the gene matches: 9. This CDR3 spans 16 amino acids. The DNA for the CDR3 is TGCGCCAGCAGCTTGATGCAGCGGGAGTTGGTCAATGAGCAGTTCTTC. It codes for CASSLMQRELVNEQFF.

The V gene is TRBV2, the J gene TRBJ1-5; 7 nucleotides match TRBD1. The V and J ends lost 7 bases and 3 bases, in that order; junction bases with no gene match: 9. The CDR3 runs 15 residues. Germline lookup yields CDR1 SNHLY and CDR2 FYNNEI. The CDR3 DNA reads TGTGCCAGCACCAAGGGGACAGCCACCAATCAGCCCCAGCATTTT. This encodes CASTKGTATNQPQHF.

This chain joins TRBV12-3 or TRBV12-4 and TRBJ1-3; the D is unclear. The CDR3 has 13 amino acids. Trimming pared 2 bases from V and 7 bases from J, leaving 9 bases between. CDR3 protein: CASSLRQVNTIYF. The CDR3 region has the DNA TGTGCCAGCAGTTTAAGGCAGGTTAACACCATATATTTT.

With respect to this clone: A read error may produce the germline difference seen at one junction end. The rearrangement links TRBV15 to TRBJ2-4; 7 bases fit TRBD2. The CDR3 is 14 amino acids. Germline V gene sequence: CDR1 LNHNV, CDR2 YYDKDF (reference sequence). The chain's CDR3 is CATSSQMRETALWF. The DNA of the CDR3 is TGTGCCACCAGCAGCCAAATGCGGGAGACTGCACTTTGGTTC.

The CDR3 coding sequence is TGTGCCAGCTCAGGCGCCGGGACAGGGGCTAATGAGCAGTTCTTC. Protein: CASSGAGTGANEQFF. The chain is built from TRBV18 and TRBJ2-1; 10 nucleotides line up with TRBD1. This CDR3 has 15 amino acids. The V gene end was trimmed by 5 bases and the J gene end by 7 bases; junction bases not matched to a gene: 8. CDR1 is KGHSH and CDR2 is LQKENI in the germline V gene.

The chain recombines TRBV4-1 with TRBJ1-5; possible D gene TRBD1, 6 bases. CDR1 and CDR2 (germline): MGHRA, YSYEKL. CDR3 size: 14 residues. The germline V and J ends were trimmed by 0 bases and 8 bases, with 11 bases remaining between them. CDR3 sequence (DNA): TGCGCCAGCAGCCAAGAACAGGGAAGTAAGCCCCAGCATTTT. This translates into CASSQEQGSKPQHF.